Listed below are T cell receptor beta chains from one sample, sequenced in a study of type 1 and type 2 diabetes patients. MiXCR, applied by TCRdb to the multiplex PCR reads, yields one record per CDR3 protein. Among 250,000 or so distinct CDR3 sequences listed, roughly 48% were seen once. What was sequenced was peripheral blood mononuclear cells (PBMCs). The receptor set was obtained from a man aged 18 to 30 with type 2 diabetes. CDR3s include the opening cysteine and the closing phenylalanine or tryptophan. Fields, in order: clone size, V gene, D gene, CDR3 length, J gene, CDR3 protein, CDR3 DNA. The D gene is left open where the match is weak. Part of the rows lack a size; the others show once, few, many or a class for expanded clones.

>NA|TRBV6-6|NA|12|TRBJ1-4
CASTLQNEKLFF
TGTGCCAGCACCCTCCAAAATGAAAAACTGTTTTTT
>once|TRBV5-5|TRBD2|16|TRBJ2-7
CASSPGLAGGPVEQYF
TGTGCCAGCAGCCCGGGACTAGCGGGGGGGCCGGTCGAGCAGTACTTC
>NA|TRBV19|NA|15|TRBJ1-1
CASTPGRHPRTEASF
TGTGCCAGTACCCCCGGGCGGCATCCTCGTACTGAAGCTTCCTTT
>NA|TRBV20-1|NA|15|TRBJ1-5
CSARPSGVGNQPQHF
TGCAGTGCTAGACCGTCAGGGGTTGGTAATCAGCCCCAGCATTTT
>few|TRBV6-6|NA|16|TRBJ2-7
CASSYSRFKGGYEQYF
TGTGCCAGCAGTTACTCGAGGTTCAAGGGCGGATACGAGCAGTACTTC
>NA|TRBV4-1|NA|16|TRBJ1-6
CASSPGLVMADSPLHF
TGCGCCAGCAGCCCCGGACTGGTCATGGCGGATTCACCCCTCCACTTT
>few|TRBV27|TRBD1|14|TRBJ2-7
CASSRDRDFNEQYF
TGTGCCAGCAGTCGGGACAGGGATTTTAACGAGCAGTACTTC
>NA|TRBV20-1|TRBD1|14|TRBJ1-2
CSARSQGDFYGYTF
TGCAGTGCTAGATCGCAGGGGGATTTCTATGGCTACACCTTC
>NA|TRBV6-1|NA|12|TRBJ1-1
CASSSRGAEAFF
TGTGCCAGCAGTTCGAGGGGGGCTGAAGCTTTCTTT
>many|TRBV28|NA|13|TRBJ2-7
CASSLDSSYEQYF
TGTGCCAGCAGCTTAGACAGCTCCTACGAGCAGTACTTC
>NA|TRBV4-1|TRBD1|16|TRBJ1-4
CASSKLPTGEGEKLFF
TGCGCCAGCAGCAAACTTCCGACAGGGGAGGGCGAAAAACTGTTTTTT
>few|TRBV12-3/TRBV12-4|NA|14|TRBJ2-7
CASSLQGSSYEQYF
TGTGCCAGCAGTTTACAGGGGAGCTCCTACGAGCAGTACTTC
>NA|TRBV20-1|NA|14|TRBJ2-7
CSASQGLIIGEQYF
TGCAGTGCTAGCCAGGGGTTAATTATTGGCGAGCAGTACTTC
>few|TRBV6-5|TRBD1|12|TRBJ2-7
CASAGTGYEQYF
TGTGCCAGCGCCGGGACAGGCTACGAGCAGTACTTC
>NA|TRBV7-8|TRBD1|17|TRBJ1-3
CASSQRRGLSSGNTIYF
TGTGCCAGCAGCCAACGTAGGGGGCTGAGCTCTGGAAACACCATATATTTT
>once|TRBV7-2|TRBD2|15|TRBJ2-6
CASSPGLARANVLTF
TGTGCCAGCAGCCCCGGACTAGCTAGGGCCAACGTCCTGACTTTC
>NA|TRBV19|NA|14|TRBJ2-3
CASSAGTDTDTQYF
TGTGCCAGTAGTGCGGGGACCGACACAGATACGCAGTATTTT
>NA|TRBV6-1|NA|12|TRBJ1-2
CASSERGFDYTF
TGTGCCAGCAGTGAGCGTGGGTTCGACTACACCTTC
>NA|TRBV12-3/TRBV12-4|TRBD2|16|TRBJ2-5
CASSLGSSGAQETQYF
TGTGCCAGCAGTTTAGGGTCTAGCGGGGCCCAAGAGACCCAGTACTTC
>NA|TRBV9|TRBD1|16|TRBJ2-7
CASSPSGRTGDHEQYF
TGTGCCAGCAGCCCCTCGGGGAGGACAGGGGACCACGAGCAGTACTTC
>few|TRBV20-1|NA|12|TRBJ1-1
CSANWVNTEAFF
TGCAGTGCTAACTGGGTGAACACTGAAGCTTTCTTT
>NA|TRBV28|NA|11|TRBJ1-1
CAVQRGTEAFF
TGTGCCGTACAGAGAGGGACTGAAGCTTTCTTT
>NA|TRBV7-4|NA|16|TRBJ2-7
CASSPPGTVSSYEQYF
TGTGCCAGCAGCCCACCCGGCACGGTCTCAAGCTACGAGCAGTACTTC
>NA|TRBV19|NA|12|TRBJ1-4
CASSQDREKLFF
TGTGCCAGTAGCCAGGACAGAGAAAAACTGTTTTTT
>NA|TRBV19|NA|16|TRBJ2-2
CASSETRGGNTGELFF
TGTGCCAGTAGTGAGACACGGGGCGGGAACACCGGGGAGCTGTTTTTT
>NA|TRBV25-1|NA|17|TRBJ1-1
CASSDSPVTLANTEAFF
TGTGCCAGCAGTGATTCGCCCGTGACTCTAGCGAACACTGAAGCTTTCTTT
>NA|TRBV13|TRBD2|15|TRBJ2-1
CASSDGTSGNNEQFF
TGTGCCAGTTCAGACGGGACTAGCGGAAACAATGAGCAGTTCTTC
>few|TRBV6-5|TRBD1|13|TRBJ2-7
CASSYPGGYEQYF
TGTGCCAGCAGTTACCCAGGGGGCTACGAGCAGTACTTC
>many|TRBV6-2/TRBV6-3|NA|14|TRBJ1-2
CASTPRGVNYGYTF
TGTGCCAGCACCCCCCGGGGGGTCAACTATGGCTACACCTTC
>few|TRBV28|NA|13|TRBJ1-5
CASSGTDNQPQHF
TGTGCCAGCAGCGGGACTGACAATCAGCCCCAGCATTTT
>NA|TRBV5-1|NA|13|TRBJ2-7
CASRAGRTYEQYF
TGCGCCAGCAGGGCGGGGCGGACCTACGAGCAGTACTTC
>NA|TRBV30|NA|15|TRBJ2-7
CAWSAIEQRNSLLNF
TGTGCCTGGAGTGCCATAGAACAGCGCAATTCCTTGTTGAACTTC
>NA|TRBV12-3/TRBV12-4|NA|14|TRBJ2-7
CAISARTISYEQYF
TGTGCCATCAGTGCACGGACTATATCCTACGAGCAGTACTTC
>NA|TRBV9|TRBD1|14|TRBJ1-3
CASSHDDRVHTIYF
TGTGCCAGCAGCCACGACGACAGGGTGCACACCATATATTTT
>NA|TRBV12-3/TRBV12-4|NA|15|TRBJ1-2
CASSHTVGGNYGYTF
TGTGCCAGCAGCCATACAGTAGGGGGTAACTATGGCTACACCTTC
>NA|TRBV5-1|TRBD1|14|TRBJ2-7
CASSWTGHSYEQYF
TGCGCCAGCAGCTGGACAGGGCACTCCTACGAGCAGTACTTC
>NA|TRBV20-1|NA|13|TRBJ2-7
CSARVSDTYEQYF
TGCAGTGCTAGAGTGTCCGACACCTACGAGCAGTACTTC
>NA|TRBV27|NA|14|TRBJ2-1
CASFERGASGEQFF
TGTGCCAGCTTTGAGAGGGGGGCCTCGGGGGAGCAGTTCTTC
>NA|TRBV13|TRBD1|14|TRBJ2-7
CASSYRDSPYEQYF
TGTGCCAGCAGTTACCGGGACAGCCCCTACGAGCAGTACTTC
>few|TRBV29-1|NA|13|TRBJ2-7
CSVAAGLSYEQYF
TGCAGCGTTGCGGCGGGGCTCTCCTACGAGCAGTACTTC
>NA|TRBV7-2|NA|14|TRBJ2-2
CASSLSFNTGELFF
TGTGCCAGCAGCTTGAGTTTCAACACCGGGGAGCTGTTTTTT
>few|TRBV5-1|NA|14|TRBJ2-1
CASSLGELGNEQFF
TGCGCCAGCAGCTTGGGTGAACTGGGAAATGAGCAGTTCTTC
>NA|TRBV30|TRBD1|13|TRBJ1-5
CAWTGGCNQPQHF
TGTGCCTGGACAGGGGGCTGCAATCAGCCCCAGCATTTT
>NA|TRBV7-2|NA|16|TRBJ2-5
CASSLAVGGFKETQYF
TGTGCCAGCAGCTTAGCGGTTGGTGGCTTTAAAGAGACCCAGTACTTC
>NA|TRBV5-1|TRBD1|18|TRBJ2-7
CASSPLRDSRDGTYEQYF
TGCGCCAGCAGCCCCCTGAGGGACAGTCGGGACGGTACCTACGAGCAGTACTTC
>few|TRBV7-2|TRBD1|16|TRBJ1-5
CASSPRTGYSNQPQHF
TGTGCCAGCAGCCCCCGGACAGGCTATAGCAATCAGCCCCAGCATTTT
>NA|TRBV7-9|NA|12|TRBJ2-7
CASSLESIEQYF
TGTGCCAGCAGCTTAGAGTCGATCGAGCAGTACTTC
>NA|TRBV10-3|NA|15|TRBJ1-1
CAIRDDYRENTEAFF
TGTGCCATCAGGGACGACTACAGGGAGAACACTGAAGCTTTCTTT
>few|TRBV2|NA|13|TRBJ2-2
CASHPPITGELFF
TGTGCCAGCCACCCTCCTATAACGGGGGAGCTGTTTTTT
>many|TRBV25-1|TRBD2|14|TRBJ2-7
CASSGLGALYEQYF
TGTGCCAGCAGCGGACTAGGAGCGCTCTACGAGCAGTACTTC
>NA|TRBV15|NA|15|TRBJ2-5
CATSRDLSGGETQYF
TGTGCCACCAGCAGAGATCTCTCAGGGGGGGAGACCCAGTACTTC